The 26 T cell receptor beta chains in this list originate from one sample, sequenced in a study of CD8 T cells in Susac syndrome (dated by TCRdb to between 2019 and 2020). The library came from the immunoSEQ multiplex PCR assay. RNA was extracted with the RNeasy kit and roughly 0.5 to 1 ug was reverse transcribed using random hexamers. The raw public data were reprocessed by TCRdb itself: fastp quality trimming at Q25, MiXCR clonotype calling, in-frame beta chains only. Duplicate CDR3 protein sequences are folded into a single record with the most common DNA and genes. The sample profile shows fewer than 80,000 distinct CDR3 sequences; 85% to 95% of them were found once. Of the sample, 0.2% to 0.25% is held by the ten largest clones. Input material: CD8+ T cells from PBMCs. Source of these receptors: a human donor in good health.

V gene TRBV10-3 combines with J gene TRBJ1-1; D is unclear. Trimming stripped 8 bases from V and 1 base from J, with 5 bases between. Germline V gene data show CDR1 as ENHRY and CDR2 as SYGVKD. The CDR3 runs 11 residues. CDR3 in amino acids: CAISWNTEAFF. The DNA for the CDR3 is TGTGCCATCTCGTGGAACACTGAAGCTTTCTTT.

This clonotype appeared once. The chain recombines TRBV29-1 with TRBJ2-4; 9 positions agree with TRBD1. V trimming: 7 bases; J trimming: 4 bases; junction bases outside the gene matches: 5. This CDR3 is built from 13 residues. CDR1 is SQVTM and CDR2 is ANQGSEA in the germline V gene. DNA for the CDR3: TGCAGCGCCAGGGACAGGGCGAAAAACATTCAGTACTTC. It yields the protein CSARDRAKNIQYF.

The DNA for the CDR3 is TGCAGCGTTGAAGACTACAATGAGCAGTTCTTC. It encodes CSVEDYNEQFF. The rearrangement joins TRBV29-1 to TRBJ2-1; D ambiguous. Germline V gives CDR1 SQVTM, CDR2 ANQGSEA. This CDR3 is built from 11 residues. V shed 0 bases and J shed 3 bases, with 0 bases lying between them.

This chain uses TRBV27 with TRBJ2-1, with no clear D. Per the germline V gene, CDR1 is MNHEY and CDR2 is SMNVEV (reference sequence). Trimming removed 0 bases from V and 3 bases from J, with 9 bases in between. The CDR3 is 15 amino acids. Written as DNA, the CDR3 is TGTGCCAGCAGTTTATCGCCGGTAGACTACAATGAGCAGTTCTTC. Its translation is CASSLSPVDYNEQFF.

The gene calls are TRBV3-1 and TRBJ2-2; no clear D gene. Germline CDR1 and CDR2: LGHDT and YNNKEL (reference sequence). There are 16 residues in the CDR3. V was shortened by 0 bases and J by 1 base, with 9 bases between the two germline ends. The CDR3 sequence: CASSQEGTENTGELFF. CDR3 nucleotide sequence: TGTGCCAGCAGCCAAGAAGGTACTGAGAACACCGGGGAGCTGTTTTTT.

The chain has TRBV7-9 and TRBJ2-5; weak D call: TRBD2 (5 bases). V was trimmed by 5 bases and J by 2 bases, leaving 21 bases between them. The CDR3 is made up of 17 amino acids. CDR1 and CDR2 from the germline V gene are SEHNR and FQNEAQ (reference sequence). DNA of the CDR3: TGTGCCAGCAGCCCCCGGTTCGCCGGGGTGGGACAAGAGACCCAGTACTTC. It codes for CASSPRFAGVGQETQYF.

The chain couples TRBV4-3 to TRBJ1-5, with D uncertain. The CDR3 is made up of 13 amino acids. Trimming took 0 bases from V and 5 from J, leaving 5 bases between them. Germline V CDR1 and CDR2: LGHNA, YSLEER. This chain's CDR3 is CASSQDWDQPQHF. The CDR3 DNA sequence: TGCGCCAGCAGCCAAGATTGGGATCAGCCCCAGCATTTT.

The J gene is TRBJ2-7, the V gene TRBV28; 8 bases line up with TRBD2. Germline lookup yields CDR1 MDHEN and CDR2 SYDVKM. The CDR3 spans 15 residues. V trimming: 1 base; J trimming: 3 bases; junction bases outside the gene matches: 5. DNA of the CDR3: TGTGCCAGCAGTTTATCGGGACTAGTGAGCTACGAGCAGTACTTC. Translating gives CASSLSGLVSYEQYF.

The V gene is TRBV19, the J gene TRBJ2-3, with D perhaps TRBD2 (5 bases). The V end was cut by 5 bases, the J end by 9 bases, with 12 bases between. Germline V CDR1 and CDR2: LNHDA, SQIVND (reference sequence). The CDR3 totals 12 residues. In DNA, the CDR3 is TGTGCCAGTAGTTATCGGGGTTCGACGCAGTATTTT. The encoded protein is CASSYRGSTQYF.

The J gene is TRBJ1-2, the V gene TRBV6-6; D unresolved. Trimming pared 7 bases from V and 2 bases from J, leaving 14 bases between. The germline gives CDR1 MNHNY, CDR2 SVGAGI (reference sequence). This CDR3 region has 14 residues. The CDR3 here is CASTFLSSNYGYTF. The CDR3 coding sequence is TGTGCCAGCACGTTCCTCTCGTCAAACTATGGCTACACCTTC.

CDR3 DNA: TGTGCCAGCAGCAATATCGGGACTAGCGGGGGTTTTTCCTACGAGCAGTACTTC. Translation gives CASSNIGTSGGFSYEQYF. The chain is built from TRBV28 and TRBJ2-7, with 14 bases matching TRBD2. The CDR3 runs to 18 residues. The V segment lost 6 bases and the J segment 1 base; nucleotides outside the gene matches: 11. Germline V gene data show CDR1 as MDHEN and CDR2 as SYDVKM.

The CDR3 coding sequence is TGTGCCAGCAGCCCGTTTAGGGACAGGCGGAACACCGGGGAGCTGTTTTTT. Its translation is CASSPFRDRRNTGELFF. The V call is TRBV11-2, the J call TRBJ2-2; TRBD1 aligns across 8 bases. The germline CDR1 and CDR2 sequences are SGHAT and FQNNGV. The CDR3 runs 17 residues. Trimming took 5 bases from V and 1 from J; bases not matched to a gene: 9.

The rearrangement joins TRBV3-1 to TRBJ2-4; D is uncertain. CDR1 is LGHDT, CDR2 YNNKEL, per germline (reference sequence). The V gene lost 0 bases and the J gene lost 5 bases, with 5 bases spanning the gap. The CDR3 is 13 residues long. The CDR3 DNA reads TGTGCCAGCAGCCAAGATCAGCAAAACATTCAGTACTTC. This translates into CASSQDQQNIQYF. The full variable domain, with the rest looked up from reference TRBV3-1 and TRBJ2-4, is DTAVSQTPKYLVTQMGNDKSIKCEQNLGHDTMYWYKQDSKKFLKIMFSYNNKELIINETVPNRFSPKSPDKAHLNLHINSLELGDSAVYFCASSQDQQNIQYFGAGTRLSVL.

The chain uses TRBV4-1 and TRBJ1-1, with D possibly being TRBD1 (6 bases). The V gene lost 0 bases and the J gene lost 10 bases, with 12 bases spanning the gap. The CDR3 spans 13 residues. The V gene's germline CDR1 is MGHRA and CDR2 YSYEKL. DNA for the CDR3: TGCGCCAGCAGCCAAGATCCGGGAGGGGGAGCTTTCTTT. Its translation: CASSQDPGGGAFF.

J is TRBJ2-2 and V is TRBV4-3; tentative D call: TRBD1 (5 bases). V was clipped by 0 bases and J by 1 base, with 6 bases between them. CDR1 and CDR2 (germline): LGHNA, YSLEER. This CDR3 has 15 amino acids. CDR3 coding DNA: TGCGCCAGCAGCCAAGATACAGGGAACACCGGGGAGCTGTTTTTT. Its protein product is CASSQDTGNTGELFF.

Of note for this clonotype: One end of the junction varies from germline; a read error may be responsible. V is TRBV3-1 and J is TRBJ1-1; the D gene is possibly TRBD1 (6 bases). CDR3 length: 17 residues. Germline CDR1 and CDR2: LGHDT and YNNKEL (reference sequence). Here the CDR3 reads CASSQEWPTGMNTEAFF. In DNA, the CDR3 is TGTGCCAGCAGCCAAGAGTGGCCAACAGGGATGAACACTGAAGCTTTTTTT.

The chain carries TRBV13 and TRBJ2-1; 12 bases line up with TRBD2. The CDR3 is 16 residues long. Germline CDR1 reads PRHDT; CDR2 reads FYEKMQ (reference sequence). Trimming cost V 5 bases and J 2 bases; bases outside gene matches: 4. The CDR3 region has the DNA TGTGCCAGCAGCCTGCTAGCGGGGGGGGCCTACAATGAGCAGTTCTTC. Residues: CASSLLAGGAYNEQFF.

This chain connects TRBV19 to TRBJ2-7; a weak D match, TRBD1 (7 bases). CDR3 length: 16 amino acids. V dropped 4 bases and J dropped 2 bases, with 18 bases sitting between them. Looked up from germline, CDR1 is LNHDA and CDR2 is SQIVND (reference sequence). The CDR3 DNA sequence: TGTGCCAGTAGTAGCGCGGGACGGGACAGAGCCTACGAGCAGTACTTC. Amino acids: CASSSAGRDRAYEQYF.

V usage is TRBV5-1 and J usage is TRBJ2-7; D remains ambiguous. From germline, CDR1 is SGHRS and CDR2 YFSETQ. The CDR3 length is 11 residues. Deletions cut 6 bases from V and 4 bases from J, with 8 bases between. The CDR3 nucleotides read TGCGCCAGCAACACGGAGTACGAGCAGTACTTC. Translating it yields CASNTEYEQYF.

This clonotype occurred once. V is TRBV20-1 and J is TRBJ2-3; 9 positions match TRBD2. Losses at the gene ends were 1 base for V and 7 bases for J; bases not matched to a gene: 6. This CDR3 is 14 amino acids long. Germline loops: CDR1 DFQATT, CDR2 SNEGSKA (reference sequence). This chain's CDR3 is CSARARGGQYTQYF. CDR3 nucleotides: TGCAGTGCTAGAGCGCGGGGGGGCCAATATACGCAGTATTTT.

The rearrangement links TRBV12-3 or TRBV12-4 to TRBJ2-7; D not resolved. Trimming took off 6 bases at V and 0 bases at J, with 12 bases between the two ends. The CDR3 loop spans 14 amino acids. CDR3 sequence reads: CASSAFKDSYEQYF. CDR3 bases: TGTGCCAGCAGCGCTTTTAAAGACTCCTACGAGCAGTACTTC.

The rearrangement links TRBV7-3 to TRBJ1-1; possibly TRBD1 for D (5 bases). This CDR3 has 16 residues. Trimming took off 5 bases at V and 2 bases at J, with 18 bases between the two ends. CDR1 and CDR2 from the germline V gene are SGHTA and FQGTGA. The CDR3 DNA is TGTGCCAGCAGCCCTTCAGGGTTGGACTTCAACACTGAAGCTTTCTTT. Translated, it gives CASSPSGLDFNTEAFF.

The V and J genes are TRBV6-6 and TRBJ1-1; D is unresolved. This CDR3 is 15 amino acids long. The V gene's germline CDR1 is MNHNY and CDR2 SVGAGI (reference sequence). V was trimmed by 0 bases and J by 0 bases, leaving 8 bases between them. CDR3 bases: TGTGCCAGCAGTTACTCCGGATTCATGAACACTGAAGCTTTCTTT. As protein: CASSYSGFMNTEAFF.

For this clonotype: The junction departs from germline at one end; a sequencing error may be responsible. The V and J genes are TRBV2 and TRBJ2-2; no definite D call. Germline-derived CDR1 and CDR2 are SNHLY and FYNNEI. This CDR3 spans 14 amino acids. The CDR3 coding sequence is TGTGCCAGCATTGAAAATCCAGTCACCGGGGAGCTGTTTTTT. Translation gives CASIENPVTGELFF. Together with reference TRBV2 and TRBJ2-2, the CDR3 gives the full variable domain: EPEVTQTPSHQVTQMGQEVILRCVPISNHLYFYWYRQILGQKVEFLVSFYNNEISEKSEIFDDQFSVERPDGSNFTLKIRSTKLEDSAMYFCASIENPVTGELFFGEGSRLTVL.

This clonotype was seen just once. The chain carries TRBV27 and TRBJ1-1; TRBD1 matches 7 bases. This CDR3 is 11 amino acids long. The V gene end was trimmed by 6 bases and the J gene end by 10 bases; junction bases not matched to a gene: 5. Germline-derived CDR1 and CDR2 are MNHEY and SMNVEV (reference sequence). The CDR3 spells CASSQGVGAFF. CDR3 nucleotide sequence: TGTGCCAGCAGCCAGGGGGTTGGAGCTTTCTTT.

V and J are TRBV4-1 and TRBJ2-1, with 13 bases aligning to TRBD2. V lost 0 bases to trimming and J lost 8 bases; unmatched junction nucleotides: 7. The germline CDR1 and CDR2 sequences are MGHRA and YSYEKL. CDR3 length: 17 amino acids. This CDR3 is CASSQEGLAGAADEQFF. CDR3 sequence (DNA): TGCGCCAGCAGCCAAGAAGGACTAGCGGGGGCCGCTGATGAGCAGTTCTTC.